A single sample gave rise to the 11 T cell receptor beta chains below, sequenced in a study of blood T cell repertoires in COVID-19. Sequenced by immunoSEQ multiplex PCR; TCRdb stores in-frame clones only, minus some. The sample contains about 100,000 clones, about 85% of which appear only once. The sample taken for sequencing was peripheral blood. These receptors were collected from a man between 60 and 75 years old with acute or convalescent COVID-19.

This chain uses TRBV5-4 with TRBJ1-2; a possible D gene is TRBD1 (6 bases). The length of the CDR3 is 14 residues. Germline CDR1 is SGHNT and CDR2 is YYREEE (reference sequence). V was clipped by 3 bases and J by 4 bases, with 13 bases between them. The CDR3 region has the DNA TGTGCCAGCAGCTGGTGGCTACAGGGCTATGGCTACACCTTC. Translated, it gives CASSWWLQGYGYTF.

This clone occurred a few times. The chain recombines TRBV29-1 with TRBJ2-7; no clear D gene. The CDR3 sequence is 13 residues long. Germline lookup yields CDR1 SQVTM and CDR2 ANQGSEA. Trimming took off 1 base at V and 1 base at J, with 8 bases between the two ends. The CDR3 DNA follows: TGCAGCGTTGAAGGGCAGGCGTCCTACGAGCAGTACTTC. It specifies CSVEGQASYEQYF.

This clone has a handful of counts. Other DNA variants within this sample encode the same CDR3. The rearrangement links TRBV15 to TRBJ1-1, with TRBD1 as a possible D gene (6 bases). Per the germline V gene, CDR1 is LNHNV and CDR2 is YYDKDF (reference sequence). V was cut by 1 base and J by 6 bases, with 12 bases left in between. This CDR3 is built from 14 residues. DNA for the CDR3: TGTGCCACCAGCAGAGGAACACAGGGAGCTGAAGCTTTCTTT. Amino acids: CATSRGTQGAEAFF.

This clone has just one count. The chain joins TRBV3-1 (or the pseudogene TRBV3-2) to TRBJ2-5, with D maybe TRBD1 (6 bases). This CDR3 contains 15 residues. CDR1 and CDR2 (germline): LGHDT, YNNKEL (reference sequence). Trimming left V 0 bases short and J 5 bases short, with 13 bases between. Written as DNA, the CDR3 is TGTGCCAGCAGCCAAGATCCTACAGGGTACGAGACCCAGTACTTC. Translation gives CASSQDPTGYETQYF.

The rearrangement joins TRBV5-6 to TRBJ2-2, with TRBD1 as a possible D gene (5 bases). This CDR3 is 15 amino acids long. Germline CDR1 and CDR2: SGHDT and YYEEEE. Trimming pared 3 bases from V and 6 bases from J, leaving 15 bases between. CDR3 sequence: CASSSRVVLPGELFF. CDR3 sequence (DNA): TGTGCCAGCAGCTCCAGGGTGGTCTTGCCCGGGGAGCTGTTTTTT.

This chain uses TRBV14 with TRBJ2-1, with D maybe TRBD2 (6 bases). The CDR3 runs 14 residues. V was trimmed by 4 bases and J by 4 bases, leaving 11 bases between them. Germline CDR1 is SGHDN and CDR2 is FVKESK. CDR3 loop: CASSPGLVYNEQFF. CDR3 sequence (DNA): TGTGCCAGCAGCCCGGGACTCGTTTACAATGAGCAGTTCTTC.

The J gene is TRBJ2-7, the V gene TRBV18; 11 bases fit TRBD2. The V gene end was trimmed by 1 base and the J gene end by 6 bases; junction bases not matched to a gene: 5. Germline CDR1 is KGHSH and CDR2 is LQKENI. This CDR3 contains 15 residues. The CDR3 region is CASSPLAGGPVEQYF. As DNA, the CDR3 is TGTGCCAGCTCACCACTAGCGGGAGGGCCGGTCGAGCAGTACTTC.

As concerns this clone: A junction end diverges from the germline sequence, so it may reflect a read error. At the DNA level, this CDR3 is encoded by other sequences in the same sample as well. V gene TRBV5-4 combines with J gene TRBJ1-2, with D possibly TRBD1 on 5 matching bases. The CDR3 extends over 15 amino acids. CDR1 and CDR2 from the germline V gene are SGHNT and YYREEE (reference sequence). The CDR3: CASSSPETANYGYTF. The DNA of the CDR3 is TGTGCCAGCAGCTCTCCCGAGACAGCTAACTATGGCTATACCTTC.

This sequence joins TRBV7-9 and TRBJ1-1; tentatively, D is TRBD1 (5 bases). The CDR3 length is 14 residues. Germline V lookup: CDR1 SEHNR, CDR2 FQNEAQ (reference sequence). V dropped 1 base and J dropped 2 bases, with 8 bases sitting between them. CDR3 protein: CASSLGQGNTEAFF. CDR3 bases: TGTGCCAGCAGCTTAGGTCAGGGAAACACTGAAGCTTTCTTT.

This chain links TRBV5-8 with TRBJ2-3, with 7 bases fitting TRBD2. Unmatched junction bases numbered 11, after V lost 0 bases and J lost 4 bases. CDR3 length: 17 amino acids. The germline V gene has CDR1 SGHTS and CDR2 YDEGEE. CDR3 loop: CASSLESGTLTADTQYF. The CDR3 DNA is TGTGCCAGCAGCTTGGAGAGCGGGACCTTAACGGCAGATACGCAGTATTTT.

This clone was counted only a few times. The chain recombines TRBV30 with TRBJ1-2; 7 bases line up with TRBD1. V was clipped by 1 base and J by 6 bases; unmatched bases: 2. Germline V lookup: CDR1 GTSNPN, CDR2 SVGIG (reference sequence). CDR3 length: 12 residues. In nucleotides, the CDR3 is TGTGCCTGGAGTGAACAGGGGCATGGCTACACCTTC. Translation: CAWSEQGHGYTF. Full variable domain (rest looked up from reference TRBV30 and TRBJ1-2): SQTIHQWPATLVQPVGSPLSLECTVEGTSNPNLYWYRQAAGRGLQLLFYSVGIGQISSEVPQNLSASRPQDRQFILSSKKLLLSDSGFYLCAWSEQGHGYTFGSGTRLTVV.